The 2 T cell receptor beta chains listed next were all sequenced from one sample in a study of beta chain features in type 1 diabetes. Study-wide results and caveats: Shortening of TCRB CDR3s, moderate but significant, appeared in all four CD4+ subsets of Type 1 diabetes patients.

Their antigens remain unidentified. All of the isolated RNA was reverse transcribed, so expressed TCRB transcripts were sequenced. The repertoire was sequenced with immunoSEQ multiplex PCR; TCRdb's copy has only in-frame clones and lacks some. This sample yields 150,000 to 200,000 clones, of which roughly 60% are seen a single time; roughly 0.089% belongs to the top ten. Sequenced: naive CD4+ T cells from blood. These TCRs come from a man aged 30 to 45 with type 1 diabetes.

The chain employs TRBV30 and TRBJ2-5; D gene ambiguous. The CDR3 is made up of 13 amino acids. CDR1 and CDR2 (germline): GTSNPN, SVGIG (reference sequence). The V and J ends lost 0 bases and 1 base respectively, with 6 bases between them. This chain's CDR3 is CAWSVSIQETQYF. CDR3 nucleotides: TGTGCCTGGAGTGTGTCAATCCAAGAGACCCAGTACTTC.

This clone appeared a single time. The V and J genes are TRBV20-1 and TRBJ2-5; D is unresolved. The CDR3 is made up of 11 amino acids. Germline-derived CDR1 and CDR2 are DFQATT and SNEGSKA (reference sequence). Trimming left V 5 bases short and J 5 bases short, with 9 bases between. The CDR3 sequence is CSAPAWETQYF. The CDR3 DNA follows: TGCAGTGCTCCAGCCTGGGAGACCCAGTACTTC.